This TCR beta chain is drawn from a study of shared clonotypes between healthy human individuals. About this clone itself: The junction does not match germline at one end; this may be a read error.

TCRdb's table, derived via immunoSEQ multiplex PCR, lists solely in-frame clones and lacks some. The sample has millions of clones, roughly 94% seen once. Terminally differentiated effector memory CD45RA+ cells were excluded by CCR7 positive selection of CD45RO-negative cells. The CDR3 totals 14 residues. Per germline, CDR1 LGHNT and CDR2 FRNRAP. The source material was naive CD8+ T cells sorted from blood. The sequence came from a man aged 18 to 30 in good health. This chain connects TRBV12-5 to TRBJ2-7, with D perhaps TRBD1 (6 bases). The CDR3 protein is CSSGLSGTPGEQYF. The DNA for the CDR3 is TGTTCTAGTGGTTTATCGGGGACACCTGGGGAGCAGTACTTC.